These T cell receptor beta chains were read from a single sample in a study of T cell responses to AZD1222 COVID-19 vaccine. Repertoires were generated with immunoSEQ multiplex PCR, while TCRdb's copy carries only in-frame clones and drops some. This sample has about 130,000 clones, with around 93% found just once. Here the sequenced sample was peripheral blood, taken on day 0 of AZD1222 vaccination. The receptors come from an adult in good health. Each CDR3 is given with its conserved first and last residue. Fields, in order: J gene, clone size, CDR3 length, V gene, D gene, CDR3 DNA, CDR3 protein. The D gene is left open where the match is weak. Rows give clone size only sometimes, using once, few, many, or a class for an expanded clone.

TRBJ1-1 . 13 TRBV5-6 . TGTGCCAGCAGCTACAATGCCCTGTCCGGAGCTTTCTTT CASSYNALSGAFF
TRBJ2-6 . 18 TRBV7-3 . TGTGCCAGCAGTACCTCGACCGGGTGGGGCTCTGGGGCCAACGTCCTGACTTTC CASSTSTGWGSGANVLTF
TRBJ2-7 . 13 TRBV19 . TGTGCCAGTAGCCCCGGGACACGCTACGAGCAGTACTTC CASSPGTRYEQYF
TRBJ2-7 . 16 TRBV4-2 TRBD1 TGTGCCAGCAGCCAAGATGGGACAGGGGTCGGCTACGAGCAGTACTTC CASSQDGTGVGYEQYF
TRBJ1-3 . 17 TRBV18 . TGTGCCAGCTCACCACTTCAACTGGGGAACTCTGGAAACACCATATATTTT CASSPLQLGNSGNTIYF
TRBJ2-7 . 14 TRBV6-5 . TGTGCCAGCAGTTACTCCGGGGAAACCTACGAGCAGTACTTC CASSYSGETYEQYF
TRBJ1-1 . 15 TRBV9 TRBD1 TGTGCCAGCAGCGTGACAGGGGCAATGAACACTGAAGCTTTCTTT CASSVTGAMNTEAFF
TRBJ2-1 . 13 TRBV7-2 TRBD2 TGTGCCAGCAGCTCAACCGGGACTAGCGATCTGTTCTTC CASSSTGTSDLFF
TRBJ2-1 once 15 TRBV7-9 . TGTGCCAGCAGCTTGGCAGGGATACCCTACAATGAGCAGTTCTTC CASSLAGIPYNEQFF
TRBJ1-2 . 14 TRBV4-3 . TGCGCCAGCAGCCAAGACAGGTCCCAAGGGGGCTACACCTTC CASSQDRSQGGYTF
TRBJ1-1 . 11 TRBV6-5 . TGTGCCAGCATGGTGAACACTGAAGCTTTCTTT CASMVNTEAFF
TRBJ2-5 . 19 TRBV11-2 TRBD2 TGTGCCAGCAGCTTAGCGGCTCGCCTAGCGGGGCCTATCCAAGAGACCCAGTACTTC CASSLAARLAGPIQETQYF
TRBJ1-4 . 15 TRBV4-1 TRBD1 TGCGCCAGCACCCTAGAGGGGGCCCTGAATGAAAAACTGTTTTTT CASTLEGALNEKLFF
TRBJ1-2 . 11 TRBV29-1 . TGCAGCGTAGGACAGTCCTTCGGCTACACCTTC CSVGQSFGYTF
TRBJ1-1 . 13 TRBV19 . TGTGCCAGTAGTGTGAAAAGGAACACTGAAGCTTTCTTT CASSVKRNTEAFF
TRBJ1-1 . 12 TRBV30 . TGTGCCTTGGACGCCCAGTACACTGAAGCTTTCTTT CALDAQYTEAFF
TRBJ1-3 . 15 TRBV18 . TGTGCCAGCTCACCAGATCTTAGCTCTGGAAACACCATATATTTT CASSPDLSSGNTIYF
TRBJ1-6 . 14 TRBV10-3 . TGTGCCATCAGCCCTAATTCCTATAATTCACCCCTCCACTTT CAISPNSYNSPLHF
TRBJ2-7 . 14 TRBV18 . TGTGCCAGCTCACCAGAATGGACAGCCTACGAGCAGTACTTC CASSPEWTAYEQYF
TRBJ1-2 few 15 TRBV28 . TGTGCCAGCAGTCTCAGCGGTGGGGTCGGGTTTGGCTACACCTTC CASSLSGGVGFGYTF